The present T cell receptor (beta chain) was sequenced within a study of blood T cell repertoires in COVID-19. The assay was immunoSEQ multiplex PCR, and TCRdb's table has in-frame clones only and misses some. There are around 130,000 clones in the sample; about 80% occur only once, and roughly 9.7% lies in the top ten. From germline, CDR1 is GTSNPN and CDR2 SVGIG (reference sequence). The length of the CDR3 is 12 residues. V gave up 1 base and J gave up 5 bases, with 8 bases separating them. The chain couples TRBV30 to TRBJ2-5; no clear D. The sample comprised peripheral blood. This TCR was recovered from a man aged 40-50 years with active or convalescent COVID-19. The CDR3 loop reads CAWSESLETQYF. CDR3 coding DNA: TGTGCCTGGAGTGAGAGTCTCGAGACCCAGTACTTC.